Below are 22 T cell receptor beta chains sequenced from a single sample in a study of CD8 T cells in Susac syndrome (dated by TCRdb to the late 2010s). Receptors were amplified or captured by the immunoSEQ multiplex PCR assay. RNA was extracted with the RNeasy kit and about 0.5 to 1 ug was reverse transcribed using random hexamers. In-frame beta chains were kept once TCRdb had trimmed the public reads at Q25 with fastp and called clones with MiXCR. Each entry is one CDR3 protein sequence, shown with its most common DNA and genes. In this sample the table shows about 140,000 distinct CDR3 sequences, approximately 96% of which occur a single time. The top ten clones comprise 0.11% of the sample. Sequencing was done on a sample of CD4+ T cells from PBMCs. The receptors stem from a human donor with multiple sclerosis.

The V and J genes are TRBV9 and TRBJ2-3; D gene uncertain. Trimming removed 3 bases at V and 1 base at J, with 12 bases between. The V gene's germline CDR1 is SGDLS and CDR2 YYNGEE. This CDR3 comprises 15 residues. The CDR3 here is CASSGGTSGTDTQYF. As DNA, the CDR3 is TGTGCCAGCAGCGGAGGTACCAGCGGCACAGATACGCAGTATTTT.

This chain links TRBV6-5 with TRBJ2-1; 8 positions match TRBD1. The CDR3 is 15 amino acids. Germline CDR1 reads MNHEY; CDR2 reads SVGAGI. J was trimmed by 8 bases and V by 5 bases; bases with no gene match: 11. CDR3 nucleotide sequence: TGTGCCAGCAGTACCCCAGGACAGGGACGAGATGAGCAGTTCTTC. This gives the protein CASSTPGQGRDEQFF.

The gene calls are TRBV27 and TRBJ2-1; D might be TRBD2 (6 bases). V lost 9 bases and J lost 3, with 15 bases in between. The CDR3 is made up of 14 amino acids. Looked up from germline, CDR1 is MNHEY and CDR2 is SMNVEV (reference sequence). CDR3 in amino acids: CASSRWGVYNEQFF. The CDR3 DNA reads TGTGCCAGTAGCCGTTGGGGGGTCTACAATGAGCAGTTCTTC.

V is TRBV18 and J is TRBJ2-7; a possible D gene is TRBD1 (6 bases). Germline lookup yields CDR1 KGHSH and CDR2 LQKENI. V dropped 5 bases and J dropped 7 bases, with 18 bases sitting between them. The CDR3 is 14 residues long. CDR3 region: CASSNRGQSGEQYF. The CDR3 DNA is TGTGCCAGCTCAAATCGAGGACAGTCAGGGGAGCAGTACTTC.

The chain employs TRBV30 and TRBJ2-5; D may match TRBD1 or TRBD2 (6 bases each). CDR3 size: 16 residues. V gave up 1 base and J gave up 2 bases, with 17 bases separating them. Germline CDR1 and CDR2: GTSNPN and SVGIG (reference sequence). Here the CDR3 reads CAWSAYRGARQETQYF. CDR3 sequence (DNA): TGTGCCTGGAGTGCCTATAGGGGGGCTCGACAAGAGACCCAGTACTTC.

This sequence joins TRBV11-2 and TRBJ1-1; weak D call: TRBD1 (5 bases). The length of the CDR3 is 18 residues. The germline V and J ends were trimmed by 6 bases and 3 bases, with 26 bases remaining between them. Germline V gene lookup returns CDR1 SGHAT and CDR2 FQNNGV. The DNA of the CDR3 is TGTGCCAGCAGTCAATATTCCGTCACCCGGGACGGACACACTGAAGCTTTCTTT. It translates to CASSQYSVTRDGHTEAFF.

The CDR3 loop reads CASSSSANYGYTF. As DNA, the CDR3 is TGTGCCAGCAGCTCGTCAGCTAACTATGGCTACACCTTC. This sequence joins TRBV7-2 and TRBJ1-2; no definite D call. The CDR3 runs 13 residues. Between the trimmed V and J ends, which lost 4 bases and 0 bases, there was a span of 6 bases. Germline V gene data show CDR1 as SGHTA and CDR2 as FQGNSA.

J is TRBJ2-1 and V is TRBV9; 9 positions match TRBD2. The germline V gene has CDR1 SGDLS and CDR2 YYNGEE. The CDR3 consists of 15 residues. V gave up 4 bases and J gave up 9 bases; unmatched junction bases: 11. The CDR3 nucleotides read TGTGCCAGCAGCCCCCGGGCGGGGGGGAAGAGTGAGCAGTTCTTC. Translating it yields CASSPRAGGKSEQFF.

The chain combines TRBV5-4 with TRBJ2-1; D is perhaps TRBD1 (5 bases). The germline V gene has CDR1 SGHNT and CDR2 YYREEE (reference sequence). Trimming removed 0 bases from V and 5 bases from J, with 15 bases in between. There are 16 residues in the CDR3. As DNA, the CDR3 is TGTGCCAGCAGCTTGGGTGGGGCGGCCACGGACAATGAGCAGTTCTTC. It yields the protein CASSLGGAATDNEQFF.

This clonotype was seen a single time. The gene calls are TRBV9 and TRBJ2-7; D uncertain. Germline CDR1 reads SGDLS; CDR2 reads YYNGEE. This CDR3 has 13 amino acids. V lost 2 bases and J 2 bases, leaving 8 bases between the germline ends. DNA for the CDR3: TGTGCCAGCAGCGTCGGCAGCACCTACGAGCAGTACTTC. Its translation: CASSVGSTYEQYF. The full variable domain, rest sourced from reference TRBV9 and TRBJ2-7, is DSGVTQTPKHLITATGQRVTLRCSPRSGDLSVYWYQQSLDQGLQFLIQYYNGEERAKGNILERFSAQQFPDLHSELNLSSLELGDSALYFCASSVGSTYEQYFGPGTRLTVT.

CDR3 sequence reads: CSAETGPYEQYF. The CDR3 DNA sequence: TGCAGTGCCGAGACAGGGCCCTACGAGCAGTACTTC. The V gene is TRBV20-1, the J gene TRBJ2-7; TRBD1 agrees at 7 bases. The CDR3 totals 12 residues. Germline values: CDR1 DFQATT, CDR2 SNEGSKA (reference sequence). J was trimmed by 2 bases and V by 6 bases; bases with no gene match: 4.

The rearrangement links TRBV30 to TRBJ2-3, with unresolved D. V dropped 5 bases and J dropped 0 bases, with 3 bases sitting between them. CDR1 is GTSNPN and CDR2 is SVGIG in the germline V gene (reference sequence). The CDR3 runs 11 residues. CDR3 sequence (DNA): TGTGCCTGGTCTAGCACAGATACGCAGTATTTT. As protein: CAWSSTDTQYF.

The chain joins TRBV9 to TRBJ2-7; no clear D. Trimming took off 1 base at V and 5 bases at J, with 10 bases between the two ends. This CDR3 has 13 residues. The V gene's germline CDR1 is SGDLS and CDR2 YYNGEE. For the CDR3, the DNA is TGTGCCAGCAGCGTAAACCTCAACAACGAGCAGTACTTC. Translation: CASSVNLNNEQYF.

The chain links TRBV5-1 to TRBJ1-2, with D perhaps matching TRBD1 (5 bases). Germline lookup yields CDR1 SGHRS and CDR2 YFSETQ. CDR3 length: 13 amino acids. With 5 bases removed from V and 2 bases from J, the gap between germline ends came to 10 bases. CDR3 sequence (DNA): TGCGCCAGCAGATTCGGGGGGAACTATGGCTACACCTTC. Translation gives CASRFGGNYGYTF.

J is TRBJ2-5 and V is TRBV4-1, with 7 bases aligning to TRBD2. CDR1 MGHRA and CDR2 YSYEKL come from the germline V gene. V trimming: 4 bases; J trimming: 1 base; junction bases outside the gene matches: 9. This CDR3 is 16 amino acids long. The CDR3 DNA sequence: TGCGCCAGCAGCCTACAAATTACGGGGGGCCAAGAGACCCAGTACTTC. This sequence encodes CASSLQITGGQETQYF.

J is TRBJ1-3 and V is TRBV29-1; 12 nucleotides agree with TRBD1. J gave up 4 bases and V 7 bases, and 11 bases lay outside the gene matches. Germline CDR1 is SQVTM and CDR2 is ANQGSEA. The CDR3 consists of 16 residues. The CDR3 DNA reads TGCAGCGCCTCCCCGGGACAGGGGGCTCTAGGAAACACCATATATTTT. Its protein product is CSASPGQGALGNTIYF.

The rearrangement uses TRBV12-3 or TRBV12-4 and TRBJ1-2; tentative D call: TRBD1 (5 bases). The CDR3 runs to 13 residues. Trimming shortened V by 5 bases and J by 3 bases, and 10 bases separated the two germline ends. The CDR3 reads CASSRPRDYGYTF. The CDR3 DNA is TGTGCCAGCAGTCGACCCAGGGACTATGGCTACACCTTC.

The rearrangement uses TRBV29-1 and TRBJ2-1; D uncertain. Germline V gene data show CDR1 as SQVTM and CDR2 as ANQGSEA. The V gene lost 7 bases and the J gene lost 8 bases, with 18 bases spanning the gap. This CDR3 spans 13 amino acids. The CDR3 loop reads CSGTRAVAYEQFF. CDR3 DNA: TGCAGCGGAACTCGGGCAGTTGCATATGAGCAGTTCTTC.

The chain combines TRBV19 with TRBJ1-2, with 8 bases aligning to TRBD1. The CDR3 consists of 13 residues. The germline V gene has CDR1 LNHDA and CDR2 SQIVND (reference sequence). V dropped 6 bases and J dropped 3; count of bases not matched to a gene: 3. CDR3 loop: CASRPTGDYGYTF. In DNA form, the CDR3 reads TGTGCCAGTAGACCGACAGGGGACTATGGCTACACCTTC. Together with reference TRBV19 and TRBJ1-2, the CDR3 gives the full variable domain: DGGITQSPKYLFRKEGQNVTLSCEQNLNHDAMYWYRQDPGQGLRLIYYSQIVNDFQKGDIAEGYSVSREKKESFPLTVTSAQKNPTAFYLCASRPTGDYGYTFGSGTRLTVV.

The rearrangement joins TRBV5-1 to TRBJ2-3; D perhaps matches TRBD1 (5 bases). With 4 bases removed from V and 5 bases from J, the gap between germline ends came to 17 bases. Germline lookup yields CDR1 SGHRS and CDR2 YFSETQ. The CDR3 is 15 amino acids. In DNA, the CDR3 is TGCGCCAGCAGCCTCCCTCAGGGAAGTGGAGATACGCAGTATTTT. Its translation is CASSLPQGSGDTQYF.

This sequence joins TRBV7-9 and TRBJ1-2, with no clear D. The CDR3 length is 15 residues. Germline values: CDR1 SEHNR, CDR2 FQNEAQ (reference sequence). Between the trimmed V and J ends, which lost 5 bases and 6 bases, there was a span of 19 bases. CDR3 bases: TGTGCCAGCAGCCCGCGGGTGCAGGCGGACCATGGCTACACCTTC. It translates to CASSPRVQADHGYTF.

This clonotype was picked up one time. The chain links TRBV9 to TRBJ1-2; D remains unclear. From germline, CDR1 is SGDLS and CDR2 YYNGEE. Trimming took off 0 bases at V and 5 bases at J, with 11 bases between the two ends. CDR3 length equals 14 residues. The CDR3 loop reads CASSVAVKGYGYTF. The CDR3 nucleotides read TGTGCCAGCAGCGTAGCTGTGAAAGGGTATGGCTACACCTTC.